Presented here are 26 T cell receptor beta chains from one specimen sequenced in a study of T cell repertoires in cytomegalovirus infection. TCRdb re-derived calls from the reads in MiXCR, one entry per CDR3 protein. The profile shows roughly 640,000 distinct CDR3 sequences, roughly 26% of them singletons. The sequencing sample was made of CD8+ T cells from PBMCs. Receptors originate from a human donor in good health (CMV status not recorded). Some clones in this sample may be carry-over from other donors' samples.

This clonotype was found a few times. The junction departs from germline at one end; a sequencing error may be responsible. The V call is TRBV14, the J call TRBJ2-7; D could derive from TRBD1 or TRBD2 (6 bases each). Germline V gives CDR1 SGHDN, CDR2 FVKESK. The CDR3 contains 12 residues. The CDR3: CASSQDLRGRDF. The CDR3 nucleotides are TGTGCCAGCAGCCAAGATCTCCGGGGGCGCGACTTC.

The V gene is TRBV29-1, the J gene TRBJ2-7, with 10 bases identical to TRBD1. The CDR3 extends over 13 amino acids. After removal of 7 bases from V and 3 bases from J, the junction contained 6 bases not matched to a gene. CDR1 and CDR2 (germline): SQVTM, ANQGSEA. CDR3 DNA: TGCAGCGCCTCGACAGGGGGCGGCTACGAGCAGTACTTC. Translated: CSASTGGGYEQYF.

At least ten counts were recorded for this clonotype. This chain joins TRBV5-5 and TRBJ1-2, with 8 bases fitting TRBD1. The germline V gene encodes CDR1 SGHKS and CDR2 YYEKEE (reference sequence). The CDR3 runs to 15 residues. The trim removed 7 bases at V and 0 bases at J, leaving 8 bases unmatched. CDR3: CASRRDRTANYGYTF. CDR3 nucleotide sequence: TGTGCCAGCCGCAGGGACAGGACGGCTAACTATGGCTACACCTTC.

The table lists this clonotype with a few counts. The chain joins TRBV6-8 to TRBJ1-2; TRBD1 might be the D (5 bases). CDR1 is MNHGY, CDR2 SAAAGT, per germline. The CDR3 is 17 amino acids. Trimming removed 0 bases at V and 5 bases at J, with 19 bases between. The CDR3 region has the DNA TGTGCCAGCAGTTACTCTCACATAGGGGCTGCACCGTATGGCTACACCTTC. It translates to CASSYSHIGAAPYGYTF.

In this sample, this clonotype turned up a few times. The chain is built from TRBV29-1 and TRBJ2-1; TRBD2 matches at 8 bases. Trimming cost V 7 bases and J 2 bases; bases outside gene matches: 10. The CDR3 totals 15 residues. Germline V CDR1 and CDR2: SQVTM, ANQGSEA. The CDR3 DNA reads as TGCAGCGGGGGGGTTAGCGGGACTCCCTACAATGAGCAGTTCTTC. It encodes CSGGVSGTPYNEQFF.

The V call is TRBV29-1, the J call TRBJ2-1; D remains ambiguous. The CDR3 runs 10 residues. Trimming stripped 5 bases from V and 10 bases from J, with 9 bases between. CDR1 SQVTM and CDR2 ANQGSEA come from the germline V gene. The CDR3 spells CSVKEWEQFF. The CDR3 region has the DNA TGCAGCGTTAAGGAATGGGAGCAGTTCTTC.

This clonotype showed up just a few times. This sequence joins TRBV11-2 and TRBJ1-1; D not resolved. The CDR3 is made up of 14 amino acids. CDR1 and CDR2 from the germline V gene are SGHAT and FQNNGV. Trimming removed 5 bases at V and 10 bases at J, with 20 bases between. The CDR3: CASSPTTPRFVAFF. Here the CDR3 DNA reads TGTGCCAGCAGCCCTACGACACCCCGGTTCGTAGCTTTCTTT. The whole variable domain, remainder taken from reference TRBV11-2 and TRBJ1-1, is EAGVAQSPRYKIIEKRQSVAFWCNPISGHATLYWYQQILGQGPKLLIQFQNNGVVDDSQLPKDRFSAERLKGVDSTLKIQPAKLEDSAVYLCASSPTTPRFVAFFGQGTRLTVV.

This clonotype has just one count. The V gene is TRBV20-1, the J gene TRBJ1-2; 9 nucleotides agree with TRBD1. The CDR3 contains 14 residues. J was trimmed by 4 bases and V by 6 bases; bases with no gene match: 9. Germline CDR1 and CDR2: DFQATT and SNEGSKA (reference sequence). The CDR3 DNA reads TGCAGTGCACCGACAGGGGGTTCCCCCTATGGCTACACCTTC. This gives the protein CSAPTGGSPYGYTF.

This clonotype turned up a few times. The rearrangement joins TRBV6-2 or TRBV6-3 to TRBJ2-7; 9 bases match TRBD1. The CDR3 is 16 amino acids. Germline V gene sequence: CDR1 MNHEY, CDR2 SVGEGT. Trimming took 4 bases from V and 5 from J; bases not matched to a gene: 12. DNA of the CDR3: TGTGCCAGCAGTTCCCTCCGGGACAGGGTAATGGACGAGCAGTACGTC. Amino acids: CASSSLRDRVMDEQYV.

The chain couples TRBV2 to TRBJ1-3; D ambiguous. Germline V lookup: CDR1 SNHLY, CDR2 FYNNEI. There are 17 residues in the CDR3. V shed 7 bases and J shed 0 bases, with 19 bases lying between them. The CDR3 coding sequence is TGTGCCAGCACGTTGGCTCGACCCGCTTACTCTGGAAACACCATATATTTT. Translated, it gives CASTLARPAYSGNTIYF.

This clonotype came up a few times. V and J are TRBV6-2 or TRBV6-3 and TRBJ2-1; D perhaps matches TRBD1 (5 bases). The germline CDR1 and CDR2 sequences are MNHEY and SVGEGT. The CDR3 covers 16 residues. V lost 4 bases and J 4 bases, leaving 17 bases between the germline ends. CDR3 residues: CASSLSQGYPYNEQFF. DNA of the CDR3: TGTGCCAGCAGTTTATCCCAGGGTTACCCTTACAATGAGCAGTTCTTC.

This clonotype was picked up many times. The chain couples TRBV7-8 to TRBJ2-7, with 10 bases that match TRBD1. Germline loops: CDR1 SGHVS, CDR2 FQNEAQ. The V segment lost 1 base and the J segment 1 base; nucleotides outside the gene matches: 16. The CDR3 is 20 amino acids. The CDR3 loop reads CASSLGRGGQGVPISYEQYF. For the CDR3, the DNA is TGTGCCAGCAGCTTAGGCAGAGGTGGACAGGGGGTCCCAATATCCTACGAGCAGTACTTC.

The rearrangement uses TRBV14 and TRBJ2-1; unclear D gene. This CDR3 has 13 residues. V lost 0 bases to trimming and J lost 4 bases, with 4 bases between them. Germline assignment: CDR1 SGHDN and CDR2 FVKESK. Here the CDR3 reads CASSQDAYNEQFF. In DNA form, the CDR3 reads TGTGCCAGCAGCCAAGACGCATACAATGAGCAGTTCTTC.

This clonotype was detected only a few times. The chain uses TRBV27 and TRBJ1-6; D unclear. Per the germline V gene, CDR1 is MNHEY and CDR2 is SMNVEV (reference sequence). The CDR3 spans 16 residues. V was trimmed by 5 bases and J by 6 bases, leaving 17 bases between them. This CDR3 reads CASSQPPAGLNSPLHF. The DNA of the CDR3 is TGTGCCAGCAGTCAACCCCCGGCCGGTCTTAATTCACCCCTCCACTTT.

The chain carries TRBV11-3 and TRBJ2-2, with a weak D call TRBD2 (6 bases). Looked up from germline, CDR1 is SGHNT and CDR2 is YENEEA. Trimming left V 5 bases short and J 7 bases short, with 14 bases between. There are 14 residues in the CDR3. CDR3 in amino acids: CASSPRDSVGELFF. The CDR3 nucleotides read TGTGCCAGCAGCCCTCGGGACTCCGTCGGGGAGCTGTTTTTT.

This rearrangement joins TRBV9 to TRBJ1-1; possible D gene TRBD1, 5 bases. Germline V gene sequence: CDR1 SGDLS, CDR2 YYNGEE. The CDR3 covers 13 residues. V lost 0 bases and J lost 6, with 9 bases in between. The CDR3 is CASSVGGAPEAFF. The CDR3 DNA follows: TGTGCCAGCAGCGTAGGAGGGGCCCCTGAAGCTTTCTTT. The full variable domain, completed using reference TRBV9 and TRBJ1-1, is DSGVTQTPKHLITATGQRVTLRCSPRSGDLSVYWYQQSLDQGLQFLIQYYNGEERAKGNILERFSAQQFPDLHSELNLSSLELGDSALYFCASSVGGAPEAFFGQGTRLTVV.

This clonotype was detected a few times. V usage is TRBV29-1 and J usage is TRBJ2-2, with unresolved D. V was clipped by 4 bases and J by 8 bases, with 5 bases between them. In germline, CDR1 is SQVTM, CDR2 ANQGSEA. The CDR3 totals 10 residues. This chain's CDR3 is CSVVGGELFF. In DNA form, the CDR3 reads TGCAGCGTTGTAGGGGGGGAGCTGTTTTTT.

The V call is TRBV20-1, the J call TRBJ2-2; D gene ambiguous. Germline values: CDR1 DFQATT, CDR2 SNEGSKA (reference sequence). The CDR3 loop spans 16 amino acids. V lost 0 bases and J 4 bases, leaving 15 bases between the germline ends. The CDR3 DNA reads TGCAGTGCTAGAGAACGGCGAGCAGGTCTCACCGGGGAGCTGTTTTTT. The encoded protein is CSARERRAGLTGELFF.

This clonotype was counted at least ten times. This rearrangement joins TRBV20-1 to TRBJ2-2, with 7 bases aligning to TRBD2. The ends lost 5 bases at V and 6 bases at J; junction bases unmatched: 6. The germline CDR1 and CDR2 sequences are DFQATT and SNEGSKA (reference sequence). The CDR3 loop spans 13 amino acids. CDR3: CSAPGGNAGELFF. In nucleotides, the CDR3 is TGCAGTGCTCCGGGGGGTAACGCCGGGGAGCTGTTTTTT.

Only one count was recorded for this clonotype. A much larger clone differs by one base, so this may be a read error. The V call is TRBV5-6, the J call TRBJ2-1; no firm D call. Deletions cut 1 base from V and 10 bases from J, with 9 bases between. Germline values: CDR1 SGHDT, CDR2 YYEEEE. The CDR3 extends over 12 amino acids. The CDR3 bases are TGTGCCAGCAGCTTGATGGCAGACGAGCAGTTCTTC. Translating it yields CASSLMADEQFF.

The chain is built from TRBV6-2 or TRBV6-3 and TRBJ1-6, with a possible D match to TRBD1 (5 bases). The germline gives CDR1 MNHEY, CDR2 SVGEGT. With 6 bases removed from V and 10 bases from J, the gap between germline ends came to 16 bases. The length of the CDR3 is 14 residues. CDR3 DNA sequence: TGTGCCAGCAGCCTGGAGGGACTCTACTCACCCCTCCACTTT. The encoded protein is CASSLEGLYSPLHF.

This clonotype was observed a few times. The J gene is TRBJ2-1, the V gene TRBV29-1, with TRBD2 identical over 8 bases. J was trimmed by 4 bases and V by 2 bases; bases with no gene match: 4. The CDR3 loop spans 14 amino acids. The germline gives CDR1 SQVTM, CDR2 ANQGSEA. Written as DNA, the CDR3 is TGCAGCGTTGAAAGGCTAGCGGGTTACAATGAGCAGTTCTTC. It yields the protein CSVERLAGYNEQFF.

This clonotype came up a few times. CDR3 nucleotides: TGTGCCAGCGGCGGCTGGGACAAAAATTCACCCCTCCACTTT. Translating it yields CASGGWDKNSPLHF. The V call is TRBV6-9, the J call TRBJ1-6; maybe TRBD1 (6 bases). The CDR3 is 14 residues long. CDR1 is MNHGY, CDR2 SVAAGI, per germline. V was pared by 8 bases and J by 7 bases, with 15 bases between.

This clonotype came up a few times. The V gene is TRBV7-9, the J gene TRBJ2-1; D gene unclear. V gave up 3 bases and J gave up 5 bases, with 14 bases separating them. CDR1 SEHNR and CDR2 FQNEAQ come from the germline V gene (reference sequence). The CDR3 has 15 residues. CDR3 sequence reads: CASSLNSGRNNEQFF. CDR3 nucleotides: TGTGCCAGCAGCTTGAACAGTGGGCGAAACAATGAGCAGTTCTTC.

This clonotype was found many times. CDR3 nucleotide sequence: TGTGCCAGCAGCTTAGTCACGGGGTCAGAGACCCAGTACTTC. Protein product: CASSLVTGSETQYF. The chain joins TRBV7-6 to TRBJ2-5, with a possible D match to TRBD2 (5 bases). Trimming took off 1 base at V and 4 bases at J, with 10 bases between the two ends. This CDR3 is 14 amino acids long. The germline gives CDR1 SGHVS, CDR2 FNYEAQ. The full variable domain, with the rest looked up from reference TRBV7-6 and TRBJ2-5, is GAGVSQSPRYKVTKRGQDVALRCDPISGHVSLYWYRQALGQGPEFLTYFNYEAQQDKSGLPNDRFSAERPEGSISTLTIQRTEQRDSAMYRCASSLVTGSETQYFGPGTRLLVL.

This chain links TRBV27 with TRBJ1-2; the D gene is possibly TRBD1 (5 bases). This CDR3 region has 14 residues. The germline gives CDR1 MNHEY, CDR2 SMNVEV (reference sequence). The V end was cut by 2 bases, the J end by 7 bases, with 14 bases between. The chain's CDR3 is CASSLLSQGTGYTF. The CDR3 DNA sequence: TGTGCCAGCAGTTTACTAAGCCAGGGAACTGGCTACACCTTC.